One sample yielded the 21 T cell receptor beta chains listed below, sequenced in a study of control samples from healthy donors and cancer patients (dated by TCRdb to 2020 to 2022). The method was the immunoSEQ multiplex PCR assay. TCRdb's version of the immuneACCESS table is confined to in-frame rearrangements and falls short of the full clone set. An unresolved V gene accounts for under half of the shortfall where checked; the remainder is of unknown origin. The sample has roughly 160,000 clones on record, 85% to 90% of them singletons. The top ten hold over 4% of the sample. The sample consisted of blood. The receptors originated from a woman younger than 45 in good health.

The chain uses TRBV7-9 and TRBJ2-5, with TRBD1 matching over 8 bases. J was trimmed by 3 bases and V by 4 bases; bases with no gene match: 7. The germline gives CDR1 SEHNR, CDR2 FQNEAQ (reference sequence). This CDR3 comprises 15 residues. The CDR3 region has the DNA TGTGCCAGCAGCTCCCCCCCGGGACAGGAAGAGACCCAGTACTTC. Translated, it gives CASSSPPGQEETQYF.

The chain carries TRBV11-1 and TRBJ2-1; unclear D gene. Trimming removed 2 bases at V and 3 bases at J, with 5 bases between. The germline CDR1 and CDR2 sequences are SGHAT and FQDESV (reference sequence). This CDR3 contains 13 residues. CDR3 sequence (DNA): TGTGCCAGCAGCTTATCCGACTACAATGAGCAGTTCTTC. It specifies CASSLSDYNEQFF.

In this sample, this clone turned up many times. Germline and junction disagree at one end, which may indicate a read error. The V call is TRBV6-6, the J call TRBJ1-4; 8 nucleotides agree with TRBD1. Germline loops: CDR1 MNHNY, CDR2 SVGAGI (reference sequence). The length of the CDR3 is 12 residues. The CDR3 region has the DNA TGTGCGAGCAGGGGGCGGGATGAAAAACTGTTTTTT. This codes for CASRGRDEKLFF.

The chain carries TRBV4-2 and TRBJ2-2; the D gene is possibly TRBD1 (5 bases). V was cut by 4 bases and J by 3 bases, with 9 bases left in between. The CDR3 is 14 residues long. CDR1 and CDR2 from the germline V gene are LGHNA and YNFKEQ. The CDR3 DNA reads as TGTGCCAGCAGCCGAAAACAGGACACCGGGGAGCTGTTTTTT. Its protein product is CASSRKQDTGELFF.

The chain uses TRBV29-1 and TRBJ2-3; D gene unclear. Germline V gene lookup returns CDR1 SQVTM and CDR2 ANQGSEA. Trimming cost V 2 bases and J 0 bases, with 6 bases left between them. This CDR3 comprises 13 residues. CDR3 loop: CSVESQSTDTQYF. CDR3 in DNA: TGCAGCGTTGAAAGCCAGAGCACAGATACGCAGTATTTT.

The genes are TRBV7-6 and TRBJ2-1; 7 positions agree with TRBD1. Trimming took 5 bases from V and 2 from J; bases not matched to a gene: 9. This CDR3 comprises 16 residues. The germline V gene encodes CDR1 SGHVS and CDR2 FNYEAQ. The CDR3 DNA is TGTGCCAGCAGCACCCGGAGACAGGGTACCTACAATGAGCAGTTCTTC. Protein product: CASSTRRQGTYNEQFF. Together with reference TRBV7-6 and TRBJ2-1, the CDR3 gives the full variable domain: GAGVSQSPRYKVTKRGQDVALRCDPISGHVSLYWYRQALGQGPEFLTYFNYEAQQDKSGLPNDRFSAERPEGSISTLTIQRTEQRDSAMYRCASSTRRQGTYNEQFFGPGTRLTVL.

V and J are TRBV25-1 and TRBJ2-7, with 11 bases lining up with TRBD1. Germline values: CDR1 MGHDK, CDR2 SYGVNS. The CDR3 length is 15 residues. J gave up 3 bases and V 2 bases, and 3 bases lay outside the gene matches. In nucleotides, the CDR3 is TGTGCCAGCAGTGAAGGGGGGACAGGGGGCTACGAGCAGTACTTC. Its protein product is CASSEGGTGGYEQYF.

This chain joins TRBV7-9 and TRBJ1-4; D is unclear. Germline loops: CDR1 SEHNR, CDR2 FQNEAQ (reference sequence). CDR3 size: 11 residues. The V end lost 5 bases, the J end lost 8 bases, and 6 bases lay between the germline ends. This CDR3 reads CASSRGEKLFF. CDR3 DNA: TGTGCCAGCAGCCGTGGGGAAAAACTGTTTTTT.

The sample holds one count of this clone. The J gene is TRBJ2-7, the V gene TRBV27; tentative D call: TRBD1 (6 bases). Germline CDR1 MNHEY, CDR2 SMNVEV (reference sequence). V was clipped by 3 bases and J by 3 bases, with 12 bases between them. CDR3 length: 14 residues. CDR3 DNA: TGTGCCAGCAGTTTCGGGCAGGGGAGCTACGAGCAGTACTTC. This translates into CASSFGQGSYEQYF.

There are a few counts of this clone. V is TRBV5-1 and J is TRBJ1-1; no firm D call. V shed 5 bases and J shed 5 bases, with 16 bases lying between them. The CDR3 has 14 residues. Germline loops: CDR1 SGHRS, CDR2 YFSETQ. The CDR3 reads CASSLWRETTEAFF. The CDR3 coding sequence is TGCGCCAGCAGTTTGTGGCGTGAGACGACTGAAGCTTTCTTT.

J is TRBJ2-7 and V is TRBV27; D unresolved. V lost 3 bases to trimming and J lost 6 bases, with 15 bases between them. Germline CDR1 MNHEY, CDR2 SMNVEV (reference sequence). The CDR3 sequence is 14 residues long. The CDR3 sequence is CASSFQPQGTEQYF. The CDR3 DNA is TGTGCCAGCAGTTTCCAGCCCCAAGGTACCGAGCAGTACTTC.

In this sample, this clone turned up once. The V gene is TRBV27, the J gene TRBJ1-1, with D unresolved. Trimming left V 6 bases short and J 4 bases short, with 24 bases between. Germline CDR1 reads MNHEY; CDR2 reads SMNVEV (reference sequence). The CDR3 runs 17 residues. The DNA for the CDR3 is TGTGCCAGCAGGCAAACACAAGCCGGGCCCCGAGGCACTGAAGCTTTCTTT. Its translation is CASRQTQAGPRGTEAFF.

The chain recombines TRBV30 with TRBJ1-3; perhaps TRBD1 as D (5 bases). The V gene's germline CDR1 is GTSNPN and CDR2 SVGIG (reference sequence). V was cut by 2 bases and J by 0 bases, with 11 bases left in between. There are 15 residues in the CDR3. This chain's CDR3 is CAWSIDSYSGNTIYF. DNA for the CDR3: TGTGCCTGGAGTATAGACAGCTACTCTGGAAACACCATATATTTT.

The chain couples TRBV19 to TRBJ1-5; 10 nucleotides agree with TRBD1. Germline values: CDR1 LNHDA, CDR2 SQIVND (reference sequence). The ends lost 9 bases at V and 4 bases at J; junction bases unmatched: 12. This CDR3 comprises 16 residues. CDR3 nucleotide sequence: TGTGCCAGCCACCGGGACAGGGGACAACTGAATCAGCCCCAGCATTTT. This sequence encodes CASHRDRGQLNQPQHF.

The chain couples TRBV14 to TRBJ1-2; D gene unclear. V was shortened by 4 bases and J by 8 bases, with 11 bases between the two germline ends. This CDR3 is built from 12 residues. Germline V gene lookup returns CDR1 SGHDN and CDR2 FVKESK. The CDR3 DNA reads as TGTGCCAGCAGCCCCCAAGGGCGGGGCTACACCTTC. Translated, it gives CASSPQGRGYTF.

With respect to this clone: The junction and the germline gene differ at one end; a read error may be behind it. The chain links TRBV10-3 to TRBJ2-7; perhaps TRBD2 as D (5 bases). The CDR3 loop spans 14 amino acids. Germline CDR1 and CDR2: ENHRY and SYGVKD. As DNA, the CDR3 is TGTGCCATCAGTGAGTCGCTAGGAGGCTACGGGCAGTACTTC. Its translation: CAISESLGGYGQYF.

The chain employs TRBV7-2 and TRBJ1-5, with D unclear. V dropped 1 base and J dropped 0 bases, with 7 bases sitting between them. The CDR3 is made up of 15 amino acids. CDR1 SGHTA and CDR2 FQGNSA come from the germline V gene. In nucleotides, the CDR3 is TGTGCCAGCAGCTTAGGGACCATTAGCAATCAGCCCCAGCATTTT. This gives the protein CASSLGTISNQPQHF.

The rearrangement links TRBV19 to TRBJ2-7; D might be TRBD2 (5 bases). V shed 1 base and J shed 4 bases, with 14 bases lying between them. CDR1 and CDR2 from the germline V gene are LNHDA and SQIVND (reference sequence). This CDR3 has 15 amino acids. The CDR3 DNA reads as TGTGCCAGTAGTATAGGAAGAGGGTCCGGTTACGAGCAGTACTTC. Encoded protein: CASSIGRGSGYEQYF.

The J gene is TRBJ1-1, the V gene TRBV4-1, with a tentative D call TRBD1 (5 bases). The CDR3 totals 14 residues. Germline loops: CDR1 MGHRA, CDR2 YSYEKL. V dropped 2 bases and J dropped 5 bases, with 12 bases sitting between them. CDR3 region: CASSQYQGMTEAFF. The CDR3 DNA reads TGCGCCAGCAGCCAATACCAGGGAATGACTGAAGCTTTCTTT.

The chain joins TRBV7-9 to TRBJ1-1, with D unclear. This CDR3 contains 14 residues. From germline, CDR1 is SEHNR and CDR2 FQNEAQ (reference sequence). The V gene lost 1 base and the J gene lost 1 base, with 7 bases spanning the gap. Here the CDR3 reads CASSLVGSNTEAFF. CDR3 nucleotide sequence: TGTGCCAGCAGCTTAGTGGGGTCGAACACTGAAGCTTTCTTT.

The V gene is TRBV21-1, the J gene TRBJ2-7; TRBD2 was called by the table and not checked on the DNA. TRBV21-1 is listed as a pseudogene. The CDR3 has 12 amino acids. The CDR3 is CASSKTSGEQYF. DNA for the CDR3: TGTGCCAGCAGCAAGACTAGCGGCGAGCAGTACTTC.